This T cell receptor beta chain was captured by sequencing in a study of blood T cell repertoires in COVID-19. Background on the study: Specimens from acute and convalescent COVID-19 originated in the United States, Italy and Spain. The analysed material was cDNA or gDNA that came from T cells, B-cell-depleted T cells, or PBMCs.

In the original workflow: Nucleated cell number was recorded as an estimate derived from reference gene primer amplification. Sequencing used immunoSEQ multiplex PCR; TCRdb keeps in-frame clones, though not all of them. Clone size and the V and J calls come from that table; the DNA yielded D and trimming. The sample consists of 200,000 to 250,000 clones, approximately 90% of them appearing once. With V trimmed by 5 bases and J by 3 bases, 7 bases remained unmatched. The V gene's germline CDR1 is SGHDT and CDR2 YYEEEE. The CDR3 has 14 residues. The sequencing input was peripheral blood. The chain uses TRBV5-6 and TRBJ2-7; 8 positions match TRBD2. This TCR was recovered from a man younger than 40 with acute or convalescent COVID-19. The CDR3 sequence is CASRRTSRYYEQYF. CDR3 DNA sequence: TGTGCCAGCAGGCGGACTAGCCGATACTACGAGCAGTACTTC.